This T cell receptor (beta chain) was identified during a study of somatic mutations in cytotoxic T cells in rheumatoid arthritis. Only in-frame clones appear in the TCRdb table, and some are missing; sequencing was by immunoSEQ multiplex PCR. The repertoire holds about 4,800 clones, with 85% to 90% as singletons. Germline V gene lookup returns CDR1 SEHNR and CDR2 FQNEAQ (reference sequence). The germline V and J ends were trimmed by 5 bases and 6 bases, with 11 bases remaining between them. The CDR3 is 13 residues long. This chain connects TRBV7-9 to TRBJ1-5; TRBD1 is a possible D gene (6 bases). Sample: CD8+ T cells sorted from blood. The TCR comes from a woman aged 50 to 60 with rheumatoid arthritis. The CDR3 protein is CASSQDSIQPQHF. CDR3 coding DNA: TGTGCCAGCAGCCAGGACAGTATTCAGCCCCAGCATTTT.